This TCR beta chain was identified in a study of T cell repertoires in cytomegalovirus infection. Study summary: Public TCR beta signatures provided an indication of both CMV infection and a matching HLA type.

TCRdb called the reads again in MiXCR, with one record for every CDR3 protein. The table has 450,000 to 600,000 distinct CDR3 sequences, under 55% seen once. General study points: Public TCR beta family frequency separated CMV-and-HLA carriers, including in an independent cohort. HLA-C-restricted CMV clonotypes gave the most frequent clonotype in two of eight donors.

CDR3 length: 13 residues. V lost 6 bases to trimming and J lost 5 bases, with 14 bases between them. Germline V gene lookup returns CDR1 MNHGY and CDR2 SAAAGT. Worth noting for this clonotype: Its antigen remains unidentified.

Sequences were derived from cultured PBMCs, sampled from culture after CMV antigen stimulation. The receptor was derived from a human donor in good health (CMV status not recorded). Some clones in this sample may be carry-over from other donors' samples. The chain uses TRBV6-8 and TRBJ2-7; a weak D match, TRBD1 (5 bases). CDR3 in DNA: TGTGCCAGCAGAAATATCAGGGTCCACGAGCAGTACTTC. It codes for CASRNIRVHEQYF.